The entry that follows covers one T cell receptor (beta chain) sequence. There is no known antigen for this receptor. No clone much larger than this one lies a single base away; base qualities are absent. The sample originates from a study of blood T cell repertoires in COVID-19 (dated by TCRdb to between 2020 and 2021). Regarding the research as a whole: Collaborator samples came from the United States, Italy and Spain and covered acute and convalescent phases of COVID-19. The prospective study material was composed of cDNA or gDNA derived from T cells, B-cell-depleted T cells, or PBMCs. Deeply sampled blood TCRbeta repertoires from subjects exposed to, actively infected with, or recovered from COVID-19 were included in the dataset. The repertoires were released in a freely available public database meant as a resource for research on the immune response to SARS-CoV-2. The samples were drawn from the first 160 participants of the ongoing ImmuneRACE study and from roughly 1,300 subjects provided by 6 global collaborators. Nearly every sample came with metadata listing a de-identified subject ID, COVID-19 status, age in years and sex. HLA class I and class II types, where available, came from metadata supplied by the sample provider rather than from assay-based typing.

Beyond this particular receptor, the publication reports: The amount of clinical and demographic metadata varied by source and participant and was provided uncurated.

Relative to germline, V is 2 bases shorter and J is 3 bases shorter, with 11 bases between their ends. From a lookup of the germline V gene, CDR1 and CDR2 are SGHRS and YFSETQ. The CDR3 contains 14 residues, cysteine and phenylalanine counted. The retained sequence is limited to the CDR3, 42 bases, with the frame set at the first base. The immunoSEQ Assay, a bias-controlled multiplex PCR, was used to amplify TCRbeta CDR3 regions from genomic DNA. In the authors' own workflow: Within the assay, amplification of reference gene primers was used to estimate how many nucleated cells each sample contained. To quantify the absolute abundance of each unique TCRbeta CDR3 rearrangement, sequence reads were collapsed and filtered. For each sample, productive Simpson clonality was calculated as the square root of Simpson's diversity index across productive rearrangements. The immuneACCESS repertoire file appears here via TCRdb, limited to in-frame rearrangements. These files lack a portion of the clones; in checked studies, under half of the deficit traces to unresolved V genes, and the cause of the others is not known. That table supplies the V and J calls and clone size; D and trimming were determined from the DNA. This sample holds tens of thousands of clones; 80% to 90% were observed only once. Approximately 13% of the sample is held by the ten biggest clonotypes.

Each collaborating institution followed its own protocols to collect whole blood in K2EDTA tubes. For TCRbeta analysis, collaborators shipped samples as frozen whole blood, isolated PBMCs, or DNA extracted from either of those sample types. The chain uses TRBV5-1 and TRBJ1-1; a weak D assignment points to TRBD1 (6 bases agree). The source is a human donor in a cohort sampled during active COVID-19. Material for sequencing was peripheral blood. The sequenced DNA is TGCGCCAGCAGCTTTTCAGGGGTGGACACTGAAGCTTTCTTT. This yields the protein CASSFSGVDTEAFF.